This T cell receptor beta chain was sequenced during a study of blood T cell repertoires in COVID-19 (dated by TCRdb to the early 2020s). General notes on the study: Collaborator samples came from the United States, Italy and Spain and covered acute and convalescent phases of COVID-19. The material from the prospective study consisted of cDNA or gDNA derived from T cells, B-cell-depleted T cells, or PBMCs. Deeply sampled blood TCRbeta repertoires from subjects exposed to, actively infected with, or recovered from COVID-19 were included in the dataset. The repertoires were made available in a free public database intended to serve as a resource for research on the immune response to SARS-CoV-2. The samples were drawn from two sources: the first 160 participants of the ongoing ImmuneRACE study, and 950 to 1,500 subjects contributed by 6 global collaborators. The sample metadata nearly always contained a de-identified subject ID, COVID-19 status, age in years and sex. Where available, HLA class I and class II types were taken from metadata supplied by the sample provider and were not determined by assay-based typing. The study at large found these results: Clinical and demographic metadata were provided uncurated, with the amount varying by source and participant.

On this clone: Its antigen is still unknown. No per-base quality is available; no much larger clone lies one base away.

TCRbeta CDR3 regions were amplified from genomic DNA using the immunoSEQ Assay, a bias-controlled multiplex PCR. The authors' pipeline ran thus. Nucleated cell counts per sample were estimated from amplification of reference gene primers within the assay. Sequence reads were collapsed and filtered to measure the absolute abundance of every unique TCRbeta CDR3 rearrangement. For each sample, productive Simpson clonality was calculated as the square root of Simpson's diversity index across productive rearrangements. The table comes from immuneACCESS by way of TCRdb, which keeps in-frame sequences with V and J called. Part of the clones is missing from these tables; in studies checked, under half for an unresolved V gene and the rest for unknown reasons. That table gives V, J and clone size, and the DNA gave D and trimming. The sample table contains about 230,000 clones; only one count was recorded for roughly 83% of them. The ten largest clonotypes hold around 25% of the sample.

The collaborating institutions used their own protocols to collect whole blood in K2EDTA tubes. For TCRbeta analysis, collaborators shipped samples as frozen whole blood, isolated PBMCs, or DNA extracted from either of those sample types. The source of this sequence is a man between 40 and 49 years old with acute or convalescent COVID-19. Sequenced: peripheral blood.

The CDR3 region: CASSESGGDTEAFF. The DNA sequence is TGCGCCAGCAGTGAGTCGGGGGGAGACACTGAAGCTTTCTTT. The receptor chain draws on TRBV10-1 and TRBJ1-1; matching of 5 bases hints at TRBD1 as the D gene. Trimming at the junction amounts to 0 bases on V and 3 bases on J, and the germline ends lie 8 bases apart. The germline V gene (reference sequence) yields WNHNN for CDR1 and SYGVQD for CDR2. The CDR3 spans 14 residues, from the cysteine through the phenylalanine. Only the CDR3 portion is preserved as DNA: 42 bases, with reading frame beginning at the first base.